This is a list of T cell receptor beta chains from one sample in a study of blood T cell repertoires in COVID-19. TCRdb's copy holds only in-frame clones and misses some; the assay was immunoSEQ multiplex PCR. The data hold tens of thousands of clones, with roughly 90% observed a single time. The specimen sequenced was peripheral blood. All receptors come from a woman aged 55 to 70 with acute or convalescent COVID-19. Both conserved end residues are part of each CDR3. A D gene is named only where the DNA matches it firmly. Size values are once, few and many counts, or a class for expanded clones, and some rows have none.

J gene,V gene,D gene,clone size,CDR3 length,CDR3 protein,CDR3 DNA
TRBJ2-3,TRBV19,.,.,13,CASSTGYTDTQYF,TGTGCCAGTAGTACGGGGTACACAGATACGCAGTATTTT
TRBJ2-1,TRBV5-1,.,.,14,CASSLVGGNNEQFF,TGCGCCAGCAGCTTGGTAGGAGGGAACAATGAGCAGTTCTTC
TRBJ1-5,TRBV28,TRBD1,.,19,CASSLKQRQGSVSNQPQHF,TGTGCCAGCAGTTTAAAACAAAGACAGGGAAGCGTTAGCAATCAGCCCCAGCATTTT
TRBJ1-5,TRBV3-1/TRBV3-2,TRBD1,.,15,CASSQAGQGNQPQHF,TGTGCCAGCAGCCAAGCCGGACAGGGGAATCAGCCCCAGCATTTT
TRBJ1-6,TRBV5-6,TRBD1,few,19,CASSLGQGRRSSYNSPLHF,TGTGCCAGCAGCCTGGGACAGGGACGGAGGAGCTCCTATAATTCACCCCTCCACTTT
TRBJ1-5,TRBV5-1,.,.,14,CASSLTGGNQPQHF,TGCGCCAGCAGCTTGACAGGTGGCAATCAGCCCCAGCATTTT
TRBJ2-5,TRBV19,TRBD1,once,15,CASSPLGQGGETQYF,TGTGCCAGTAGCCCCCTGGGACAGGGGGGAGAGACCCAGTACTTC
TRBJ1-1,TRBV27,TRBD1,.,16,CASSPKTGSMNTEAFF,TGTGCCAGCAGTCCGAAGACAGGGTCAATGAACACTGAAGCTTTCTTT
TRBJ1-5,TRBV5-1,.,.,13,CASSLAGFQPQHF,TGCGCCAGCAGCTTGGCTGGCTTTCAGCCCCAGCATTTT
TRBJ2-5,TRBV2,.,.,15,CASGAYDNFGETQYF,TGTGCCAGTGGGGCCTACGACAACTTCGGAGAGACCCAGTACTTC
TRBJ1-6,TRBV28,TRBD1,few,15,CASSPDRGLWSPLHF,TGTGCCAGCAGCCCGGACAGGGGGCTGTGGTCACCCCTCCACTTT
TRBJ1-5,TRBV19,.,.,15,CASSTVRDSNQPQHF,TGTGCCAGTAGTACCGTCAGGGATAGCAATCAGCCCCAGCATTTT
TRBJ1-2,TRBV29-1,.,.,11,CSVNRDHGYTF,TGCAGCGTAAACAGAGACCATGGCTACACCTTC
TRBJ2-5,TRBV2,.,.,14,CASSVFSSQETQYF,TGTGCCAGCAGTGTTTTCTCCTCGCAAGAGACCCAGTACTTC
TRBJ1-6,TRBV14,.,.,13,CASSQEDYGPLHF,TGTGCCAGCAGCCAAGAAGATTACGGTCCCCTCCACTTT
TRBJ2-3,TRBV24-1,TRBD2,.,17,CATSDSGSGGAGDTQYF,TGTGCCACCAGTGATTCTGGTAGCGGGGGGGCAGGAGATACGCAGTATTTT
TRBJ2-1,TRBV24-1,.,.,16,CATSESGTIARNEQFF,TGTGCCACCAGTGAGTCCGGGACAATAGCCCGAAATGAGCAGTTCTTC
TRBJ2-2,TRBV19,.,.,14,CASKETANTGELFF,TGTGCCAGTAAGGAGACAGCGAACACCGGGGAGCTGTTTTTT
TRBJ1-5,TRBV19,.,.,13,CASSRQINQPQHF,TGTGCCAGTAGTAGGCAGATCAATCAGCCCCAGCATTTT
TRBJ2-2,TRBV6-4,.,.,13,CASSENTPGELFF,TGTGCCAGCAGTGAAAACACGCCCGGGGAGCTGTTTTTT
TRBJ1-1,TRBV28,.,.,13,CASSSPTDTEAFF,TGTGCCAGCAGTTCCCCCACGGACACTGAAGCTTTCTTT
TRBJ1-6,TRBV5-6,TRBD1,few,14,CASTPGTVASPLHF,TGTGCCAGCACCCCCGGGACAGTGGCCTCACCCCTCCACTTT
TRBJ2-1,TRBV7-2,TRBD2,.,16,CASSPVSGRVYNEQFF,TGTGCCAGCAGCCCGGTGAGCGGGAGAGTCTACAATGAGCAGTTCTTC
TRBJ2-1,TRBV19,TRBD1,.,18,CASSMTRTGVGSYNEQFF,TGTGCCAGTAGTATGACTCGGACAGGGGTAGGCTCCTACAATGAGCAGTTCTTC
TRBJ2-2,TRBV7-9,.,.,11,CASSPSGELFF,TGTGCCAGCAGTCCGAGCGGGGAGCTGTTTTTT
TRBJ1-2,TRBV2,TRBD1,.,14,CASSDRGRIYGYTF,TGTGCCAGCAGTGACAGGGGGCGGATATATGGCTACACCTTC
TRBJ2-5,TRBV7-9,.,.,17,CASSLRGPSQNQETQYF,TGTGCCAGCAGCTTAAGGGGTCCCTCCCAAAACCAAGAGACCCAGTACTTC
TRBJ2-1,TRBV5-1,TRBD1,.,13,CASSTDRNNEQFF,TGCGCCAGCAGCACGGACAGGAACAATGAGCAGTTCTTC
TRBJ2-2,TRBV10-2,.,.,12,CASSGNTGELFF,TGCGCCAGCTCAGGGAACACCGGGGAGCTGTTTTTT
TRBJ1-3,TRBV6-5,TRBD1,.,13,CASRGQGGNTIYF,TGTGCCAGCAGGGGACAGGGTGGAAACACCATATATTTT
TRBJ2-2,TRBV6-8,TRBD1,.,15,CASSSGTGDTGELFF,TGTGCCAGCTCTTCCGGGACAGGGGACACCGGGGAGCTGTTTTTT
TRBJ1-1,TRBV5-1,TRBD1,.,15,CASSPGQEWNTEAFF,TGCGCCAGCAGCCCGGGACAGGAATGGAACACTGAAGCTTTCTTT
TRBJ1-3,TRBV13,.,.,17,CASSSRSQGYSGNTIYF,TGTGCCAGCAGCTCGAGATCACAGGGCTACTCTGGAAACACCATATATTTT
TRBJ2-2,TRBV7-8,TRBD2,.,15,CASSPVLAKGGELFF,TGTGCCAGCAGCCCCGTACTAGCGAAAGGGGGGGAGCTGTTTTTT
TRBJ1-1,TRBV6-2/TRBV6-3,.,.,16,CASSNTGSWVNTEAFF,TGTGCCAGCAGTAACACAGGGAGTTGGGTAAACACTGAAGCTTTCTTT
TRBJ2-3,TRBV7-3,TRBD2,.,16,CASSLGTSGRTDTQYF,TGTGCCAGCAGCTTGGGGACTAGCGGGAGAACAGATACGCAGTATTTT
TRBJ1-1,TRBV5-1,.,.,14,CASSPGDGTHEAFF,TGCGCCAGCAGCCCAGGGGACGGAACGCACGAAGCTTTCTTT
TRBJ1-1,TRBV5-1,.,.,12,CASSPSAGEAFF,TGCGCCAGCAGCCCGTCGGCGGGGGAAGCTTTCTTT
TRBJ2-2,TRBV18,TRBD2,.,18,CASSPPGLAGGYTGELFF,TGTGCCAGCTCACCACCCGGACTAGCGGGTGGCTATACCGGGGAGCTGTTTTTT
TRBJ2-2,TRBV5-1,.,.,15,CASSSGSGPTGELFF,TGCGCCAGCAGCTCTGGATCTGGGCCCACCGGGGAGCTGTTTTTT
TRBJ1-1,TRBV5-1,.,.,14,CASSLTEGTTEAFF,TGCGCCAGCAGCTTGACAGAGGGGACAACTGAAGCTTTCTTT
TRBJ1-6,TRBV5-1,TRBD1,.,16,CASSLQGFYDNSPLHF,TGCGCCAGCAGCTTACAGGGGTTCTACGACAATTCACCCCTCCACTTT
TRBJ2-3,TRBV4-2,TRBD2,.,14,CASSRGLAGGPQYF,TGTGCCAGCAGCCGAGGACTAGCGGGGGGCCCGCAGTATTTT
TRBJ1-6,TRBV6-5,.,.,16,CASSYSNRATNSPLHF,TGTGCCAGCAGTTACTCGAACAGGGCGACCAATTCACCCCTCCACTTT
TRBJ1-1,TRBV19,.,.,15,CASSMTTPMNTEAFF,TGTGCCAGTAGTATGACGACACCCATGAACACTGAAGCTTTCTTT
TRBJ2-3,TRBV9,.,once,14,CASSISQGKDTQYF,TGTGCCAGCAGCATCAGTCAGGGGAAAGATACGCAGTATTTT
TRBJ1-4,TRBV12-3/TRBV12-4,.,.,13,CASSLMGREKLFF,TGTGCCAGCAGTTTAATGGGGAGGGAAAAACTGTTTTTT
TRBJ1-2,TRBV6-5,TRBD1,.,15,CASSYLDGTGVGYTF,TGTGCCAGCAGTTACTTAGATGGGACAGGGGTTGGCTACACCTTC
TRBJ2-1,TRBV4-3,TRBD2,.,19,CASSQGLVAGANPYNEQFF,TGCGCCAGCAGCCAAGGGCTCGTAGCGGGAGCTAACCCCTACAATGAGCAGTTCTTC
TRBJ1-2,TRBV24-1,.,.,14,CATSSDRIRYGYTF,TGTGCCACCAGTTCCGACAGGATTCGCTATGGCTACACCTTC
TRBJ2-2,TRBV5-1,TRBD2,.,17,CASSLVTKWEGTGELFF,TGCGCCAGCAGCTTGGTGACTAAGTGGGAGGGAACCGGGGAGCTGTTTTTT
TRBJ1-2,TRBV27,.,.,15,CASSLSGGRNYGYTF,TGTGCCAGCAGTTTATCGGGGGGGCGAAACTATGGCTACACCTTC
TRBJ1-3,TRBV18,.,.,16,CASSPSAGFAGNTIYF,TGTGCCAGCTCACCGTCCGCGGGGTTCGCTGGAAACACCATATATTTT
TRBJ1-1,TRBV6-1,TRBD1,.,20,CASSEFGETGFVFMNTEAFF,TGTGCCAGCAGTGAATTTGGGGAGACAGGGTTCGTGTTCATGAACACTGAAGCTTTCTTT
TRBJ1-1,TRBV19,TRBD1,.,15,CASSPRTGRKTEAFF,TGTGCCAGTAGTCCTCGGACAGGACGAAAGACTGAAGCTTTCTTT
TRBJ1-4,TRBV10-3,.,.,15,CAISEVQGTNEKLFF,TGTGCCATCAGTGAGGTTCAGGGAACTAATGAAAAACTGTTTTTT
TRBJ1-3,TRBV28,.,.,14,CASIRQSSGNTIYF,TGTGCCAGCATCCGACAGAGCTCTGGAAACACCATATATTTT
TRBJ1-1,TRBV9,.,.,15,CASSVGSGQNTEAFF,TGTGCCAGCAGCGTAGGCTCAGGCCAGAACACTGAAGCTTTCTTT
TRBJ2-5,TRBV25-1,TRBD2,few,16,CASSAGGGRLGETQYF,TGTGCCAGCAGTGCGGGAGGCGGGAGGTTGGGAGAGACCCAGTACTTC